These 20 T cell receptor beta chains were sequenced from one sample in a study of blood T cell repertoires in COVID-19. The data were produced by immunoSEQ multiplex PCR, yet TCRdb's version contains in-frame clones alone and is incomplete. The sample holds some 150,000 clones, over 75% seen once. The sample comprised peripheral blood. The receptors originated from a man aged 55 to 70 with active or convalescent COVID-19.

This clone was counted a single time. This chain links TRBV4-3 with TRBJ2-5; TRBD2 matches at 7 bases. The J segment lost 6 bases and the V segment lost 0 bases, leaving 7 bases of the junction unmatched. Germline-derived CDR1 and CDR2 are LGHNA and YSLEER. This CDR3 region has 15 residues. CDR3 coding DNA: TGCGCCAGCAGCCAAGATACGGGAGGAGGACAGACCCAGTACTTC. Translation gives CASSQDTGGGQTQYF.

The J gene is TRBJ2-3, the V gene TRBV10-1; D is unclear. The CDR3 runs 14 residues. CDR1 is WNHNN, CDR2 SYGVQD, per germline (reference sequence). V was clipped by 4 bases and J by 4 bases, with 12 bases between them. As DNA, the CDR3 is TGCGCCAGCAGTGTCGAGAAGAGCCCAGATACGCAGTATTTT. Protein product: CASSVEKSPDTQYF.

The gene calls are TRBV5-4 and TRBJ2-5; 8 bases fit TRBD2. V shed 2 bases, J shed 6 bases, and the junction held 9 bases outside the gene matches. The CDR3 extends over 15 amino acids. Germline V gene lookup returns CDR1 SGHNT and CDR2 YYREEE (reference sequence). Written as DNA, the CDR3 is TGTGCCAGCAGCTTAGTACTAGCGGCCGGGCAGACCCAGTACTTC. It translates to CASSLVLAAGQTQYF.

V gene TRBV6-2 or TRBV6-3 combines with J gene TRBJ2-5, with D perhaps matching TRBD1 (6 bases). V was shortened by 5 bases and J by 4 bases, with 14 bases between the two germline ends. The length of the CDR3 is 14 residues. Per the germline V gene, CDR1 is MNHEY and CDR2 is SVGEGT. Written as DNA, the CDR3 is TGTGCCAGCAGTCTACGGGCAGGGGTAGAGACCCAGTACTTC. Translated, it gives CASSLRAGVETQYF.

The rearrangement uses TRBV27 and TRBJ2-7; TRBD2 aligns across 12 bases. The ends lost 7 bases at V and 6 bases at J; junction bases unmatched: 19. The CDR3 sequence is 18 residues long. Germline lookup yields CDR1 MNHEY and CDR2 SMNVEV (reference sequence). The CDR3 nucleotides read TGTGCCAGCATGTCACGGCCCTCCCTGACTAGCGGGAGAGGCGAGCAGTACTTC. Amino acid sequence: CASMSRPSLTSGRGEQYF.

CDR3 region: CSVVGRGNTDTQYF. The CDR3 coding sequence is TGCAGCGTTGTAGGACGGGGAAACACAGATACGCAGTATTTT. This chain connects TRBV29-1 to TRBJ2-3; possible D gene TRBD2, 5 bases. The CDR3 is made up of 14 amino acids. V lost 4 bases and J 2 bases, leaving 13 bases between the germline ends. Germline V lookup: CDR1 SQVTM, CDR2 ANQGSEA.

Only a few counts were recorded for this clone. The V gene is TRBV2, the J gene TRBJ2-2; D possibly corresponds to TRBD2 (5 bases). The CDR3 has 13 amino acids. Germline-derived CDR1 and CDR2 are SNHLY and FYNNEI. V lost 7 bases, J lost 6 bases, and 12 bases lay in between. This CDR3 is CASKDSPSGELFF. For the CDR3, the DNA is TGTGCCAGCAAGGACTCGCCATCCGGGGAGCTGTTTTTT. The complete variable domain, with remaining parts taken from reference TRBV2 and TRBJ2-2, reads EPEVTQTPSHQVTQMGQEVILRCVPISNHLYFYWYRQILGQKVEFLVSFYNNEISEKSEIFDDQFSVERPDGSNFTLKIRSTKLEDSAMYFCASKDSPSGELFFGEGSRLTVL.

The V call is TRBV5-5, the J call TRBJ1-5; 10 bases match TRBD1. This CDR3 has 17 amino acids. Germline CDR1 is SGHKS and CDR2 is YYEKEE (reference sequence). The J segment lost 2 bases and the V segment lost 0 bases, leaving 5 bases of the junction unmatched. The CDR3 coding sequence is TGTGCCAGCAGCTTGGGACAGGGGGCTATCGGCAATCAGCCCCAGCATTTT. Its translation is CASSLGQGAIGNQPQHF.

The chain combines TRBV2 with TRBJ2-1; TRBD2 matches 8 bases. Germline loops: CDR1 SNHLY, CDR2 FYNNEI. The length of the CDR3 is 13 residues. The V segment lost 11 bases and the J segment 1 base; nucleotides outside the gene matches: 4. The CDR3 sequence: CASGTSSYNEQFF. The CDR3 DNA is TGTGCCTCCGGGACTAGTTCCTACAATGAGCAGTTCTTC.

The CDR3 spells CAISQGLAGGRTYEQYF. CDR3 coding DNA: TGTGCCATCAGCCAAGGACTAGCGGGAGGGAGAACCTACGAGCAGTACTTC. J is TRBJ2-7 and V is TRBV10-3, with 15 nucleotides matching TRBD2. Trimming cost V 6 bases and J 2 bases; bases outside gene matches: 8. CDR1 and CDR2 from the germline V gene are ENHRY and SYGVKD. The CDR3 is 17 residues long.

The V and J genes are TRBV24-1 and TRBJ2-3; 8 nucleotides line up with TRBD1. Germline-derived CDR1 and CDR2 are KGHDR and SFDVKD. The junction had 6 bases not matched to a gene; V was cut back by 1 base and J by 4 bases. There are 16 residues in the CDR3. CDR3 amino acids: CATSDLSQGAPDTQYF. The CDR3 nucleotides are TGTGCCACCAGTGATTTAAGCCAGGGGGCCCCAGATACGCAGTATTTT.

This clone was found once. The chain employs TRBV28 and TRBJ1-2, with TRBD1 as a possible D gene (5 bases). Germline values: CDR1 MDHEN, CDR2 SYDVKM. The CDR3 length is 13 residues. Trimming left V 7 bases short and J 7 bases short, with 16 bases between. Here the CDR3 reads CASTGGAPGGYTF. CDR3 coding DNA: TGTGCCAGCACCGGGGGAGCGCCAGGTGGCTACACCTTC.

V is TRBV5-6 and J is TRBJ2-1, with D unresolved. Germline-derived CDR1 and CDR2 are SGHDT and YYEEEE. Trimming took 1 base from V and 0 from J, leaving 14 bases between them. The CDR3 sequence is 17 residues long. CDR3 sequence reads: CASSLMLNSLSYNEQFF. CDR3 in DNA: TGTGCCAGCAGCTTGATGTTGAACAGTCTCTCCTACAATGAGCAGTTCTTC.

The chain links TRBV27 to TRBJ2-7; TRBD2 matches at 8 bases. CDR1 is MNHEY, CDR2 SMNVEV, per germline (reference sequence). The CDR3 loop spans 14 amino acids. Losses at the gene ends were 5 bases for V and 2 bases for J; bases not matched to a gene: 5. The CDR3, as DNA: TGTGCCAGCAGTAAGCGGGAGCCACCCTACGAGCAGTACTTC. As protein: CASSKREPPYEQYF.

This sequence joins TRBV5-4 and TRBJ1-3; 8 positions match TRBD1. V was pared by 3 bases and J by 8 bases, with 10 bases of the junction left unmatched. Germline assignment: CDR1 SGHNT and CDR2 YYREEE (reference sequence). There are 15 residues in the CDR3. The CDR3 protein is CASSSRQGRGDTIYF. The CDR3 bases are TGTGCCAGCAGCTCCAGACAGGGGCGAGGAGACACCATATATTTT.

The chain carries TRBV11-3 and TRBJ2-7; the D gene is possibly TRBD1 (6 bases). The CDR3 spans 13 residues. Germline V gives CDR1 SGHNT, CDR2 YENEEA. Trimming cost V 1 base and J 4 bases, with 8 bases left between them. The CDR3 is CASSLGQDYEQYF. The CDR3 region has the DNA TGTGCCAGCAGCTTAGGACAGGATTACGAGCAGTACTTC.

This chain uses TRBV7-3 with TRBJ2-5; 9 bases are a match to TRBD2. The V segment lost 11 bases and the J segment 5 bases; nucleotides outside the gene matches: 12. The CDR3 length is 14 residues. CDR1 and CDR2 (germline): SGHTA, FQGTGA. This CDR3 is CAGRGAGGWETQYF. The CDR3 nucleotides are TGTGCCGGTCGGGGAGCGGGAGGTTGGGAGACCCAGTACTTC.

This sequence joins TRBV11-3 and TRBJ2-1, with TRBD1 matching 8 bases. Per the germline V gene, CDR1 is SGHNT and CDR2 is YENEEA. The CDR3 totals 15 residues. Germline trimming cut 5 bases from V and 1 base from J; bases unmatched to any gene: 4. The DNA for the CDR3 is TGTGCCAGCAGCCAAAGACAGGGGTCCTACAATGAGCAGTTCTTC. It specifies CASSQRQGSYNEQFF.

This clone was picked up a small number of times. This chain uses TRBV6-2 or TRBV6-3 with TRBJ2-1; no firm D call. The length of the CDR3 is 11 residues. Germline loops: CDR1 MNHEY, CDR2 SVGEGT. V was cut by 5 bases and J by 14 bases, with 13 bases left in between. CDR3 DNA: TGTGCCAGCAGTAACCTCGCACTAAAGTTCTTC. The encoded protein is CASSNLALKFF.

The chain links TRBV27 to TRBJ2-6; TRBD1 agrees at 10 bases. V lost 6 bases, J lost 3 bases, and 17 bases stayed unmatched. CDR1 MNHEY and CDR2 SMNVEV come from the germline V gene (reference sequence). The CDR3 runs 20 residues. The CDR3 is CASSLNWVGTGDSGANVLTF. The DNA of the CDR3 is TGTGCCAGCAGCCTAAATTGGGTCGGGACAGGGGATAGTGGGGCCAACGTCCTGACTTTC.